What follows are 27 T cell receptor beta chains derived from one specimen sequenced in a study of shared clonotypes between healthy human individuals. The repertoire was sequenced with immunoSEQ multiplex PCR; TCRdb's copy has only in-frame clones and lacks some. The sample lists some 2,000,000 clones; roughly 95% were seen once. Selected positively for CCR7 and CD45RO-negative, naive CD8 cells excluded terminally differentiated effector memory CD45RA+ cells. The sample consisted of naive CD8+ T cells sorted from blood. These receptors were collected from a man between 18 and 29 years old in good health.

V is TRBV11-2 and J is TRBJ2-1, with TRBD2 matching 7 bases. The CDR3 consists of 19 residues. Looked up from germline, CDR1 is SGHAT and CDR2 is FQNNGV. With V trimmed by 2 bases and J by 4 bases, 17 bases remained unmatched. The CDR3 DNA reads TGTGCCAGCAGCTTATCGGCCACATTCGGACGCGGGGGTTACAATGAGCAGTTCTTC. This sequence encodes CASSLSATFGRGGYNEQFF.

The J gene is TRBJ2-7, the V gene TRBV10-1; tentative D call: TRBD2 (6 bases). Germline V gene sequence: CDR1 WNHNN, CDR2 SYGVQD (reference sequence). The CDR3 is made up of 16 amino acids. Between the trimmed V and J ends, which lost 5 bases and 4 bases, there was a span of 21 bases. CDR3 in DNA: TGCGCCAGCAGTCCCGGAGGGGTAGATGGTGGGTACGAGCAGTACTTC. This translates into CASSPGGVDGGYEQYF.

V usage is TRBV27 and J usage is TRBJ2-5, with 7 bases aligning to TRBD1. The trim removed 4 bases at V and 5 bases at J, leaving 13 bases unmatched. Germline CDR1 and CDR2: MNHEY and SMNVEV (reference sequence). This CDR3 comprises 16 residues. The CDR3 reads CASSSIGQVIMETQYF. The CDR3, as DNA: TGTGCCAGCAGTTCTATCGGACAGGTGATAATGGAGACCCAGTACTTC.

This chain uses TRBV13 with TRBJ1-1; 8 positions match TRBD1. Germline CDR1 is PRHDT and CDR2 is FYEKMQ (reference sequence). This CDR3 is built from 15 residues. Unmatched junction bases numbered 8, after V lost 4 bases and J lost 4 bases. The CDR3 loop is CASSSKTGVATEAFF. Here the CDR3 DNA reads TGTGCCAGCAGCTCGAAGACAGGGGTCGCCACTGAAGCTTTCTTT.

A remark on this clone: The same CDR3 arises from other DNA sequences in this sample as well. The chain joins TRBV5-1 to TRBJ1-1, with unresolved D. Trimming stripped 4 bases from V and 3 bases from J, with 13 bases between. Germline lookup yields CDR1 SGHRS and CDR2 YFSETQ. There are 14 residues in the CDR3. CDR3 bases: TGCGCCAGCAGCCCGAGGGTCGGGGACACTGAAGCTTTCTTT. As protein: CASSPRVGDTEAFF.

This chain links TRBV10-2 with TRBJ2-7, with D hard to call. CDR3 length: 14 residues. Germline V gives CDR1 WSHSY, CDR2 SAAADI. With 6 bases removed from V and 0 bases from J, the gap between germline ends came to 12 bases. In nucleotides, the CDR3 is TGCGCCAGCAGAGGAGACGCAATCTCCTACGAGCAGTACTTC. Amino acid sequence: CASRGDAISYEQYF.

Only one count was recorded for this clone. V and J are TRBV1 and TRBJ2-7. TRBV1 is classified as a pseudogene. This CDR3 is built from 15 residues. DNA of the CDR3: TGCACCAGCAGCCAAAGACGAACCCTCTCCTACGAGCAGTACTTC. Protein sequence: CTSSQRRTLSYEQYF.

Here the CDR3 DNA reads TGTGCCAGCAGTTCACCGAGCCGACTAGCGGGCTACAATGAGCAGTTCTTC. Its translation is CASSSPSRLAGYNEQFF. The chain joins TRBV27 to TRBJ2-1; 10 bases fit TRBD2. Germline V gene lookup returns CDR1 MNHEY and CDR2 SMNVEV (reference sequence). The CDR3 covers 17 residues. Trimming removed 4 bases from V and 3 bases from J; junction bases left unmatched: 9.

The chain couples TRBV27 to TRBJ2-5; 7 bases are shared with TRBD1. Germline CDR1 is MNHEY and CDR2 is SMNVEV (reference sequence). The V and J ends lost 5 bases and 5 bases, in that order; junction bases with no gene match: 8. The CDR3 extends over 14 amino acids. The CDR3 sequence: CASSPDRDRETQYF. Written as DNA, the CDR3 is TGTGCCAGCAGTCCCGACAGGGACCGGGAGACCCAGTACTTC.

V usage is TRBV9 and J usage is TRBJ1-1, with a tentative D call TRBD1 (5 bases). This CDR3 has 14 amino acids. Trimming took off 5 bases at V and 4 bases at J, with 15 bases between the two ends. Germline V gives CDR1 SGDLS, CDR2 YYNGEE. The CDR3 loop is CASSDDSGSTEAFF. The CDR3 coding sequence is TGTGCCAGCAGTGATGACAGTGGGAGCACTGAAGCTTTCTTT. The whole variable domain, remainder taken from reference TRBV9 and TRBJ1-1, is DSGVTQTPKHLITATGQRVTLRCSPRSGDLSVYWYQQSLDQGLQFLIQYYNGEERAKGNILERFSAQQFPDLHSELNLSSLELGDSALYFCASSDDSGSTEAFFGQGTRLTVV.

CDR3 coding DNA: TGTGCCAGCAGTTTGGGTAACGCCGGGGAGCTGTTTTTT. It translates to CASSLGNAGELFF. The chain is built from TRBV6-1 and TRBJ2-2; unclear D gene. The CDR3 sequence is 13 residues long. Germline lookup yields CDR1 MNHNS and CDR2 SASEGT. V was cut by 5 bases and J by 6 bases, with 10 bases left in between.

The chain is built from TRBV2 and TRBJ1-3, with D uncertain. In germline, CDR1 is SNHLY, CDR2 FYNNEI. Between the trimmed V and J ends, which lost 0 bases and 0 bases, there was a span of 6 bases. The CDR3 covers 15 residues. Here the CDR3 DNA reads TGTGCCAGCAGTGAAGCGCCCCACTCTGGAAACACCATATATTTT. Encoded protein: CASSEAPHSGNTIYF.

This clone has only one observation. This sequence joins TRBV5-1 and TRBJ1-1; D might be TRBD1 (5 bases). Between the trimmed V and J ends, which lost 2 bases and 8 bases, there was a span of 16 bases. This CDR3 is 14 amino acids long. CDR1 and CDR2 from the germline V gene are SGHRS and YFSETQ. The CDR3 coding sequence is TGCGCCAGCAGCTTATTCTCAGGGAGCCGAGAAGCTTTCTTT. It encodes CASSLFSGSREAFF.

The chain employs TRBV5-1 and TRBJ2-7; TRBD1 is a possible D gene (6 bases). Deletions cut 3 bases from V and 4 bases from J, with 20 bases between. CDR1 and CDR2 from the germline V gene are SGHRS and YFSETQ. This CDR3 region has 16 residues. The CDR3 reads CASSWTGTPDPYEQYF. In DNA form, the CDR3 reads TGCGCCAGCAGCTGGACCGGGACACCCGACCCATACGAGCAGTACTTC.

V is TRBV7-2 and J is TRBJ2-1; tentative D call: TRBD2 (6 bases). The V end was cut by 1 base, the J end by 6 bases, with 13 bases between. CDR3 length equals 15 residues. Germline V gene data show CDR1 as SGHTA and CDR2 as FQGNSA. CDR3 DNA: TGTGCCAGCAGCTTAGTTTCCGGGAGCGGCAATGAGCAGTTCTTC. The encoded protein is CASSLVSGSGNEQFF.

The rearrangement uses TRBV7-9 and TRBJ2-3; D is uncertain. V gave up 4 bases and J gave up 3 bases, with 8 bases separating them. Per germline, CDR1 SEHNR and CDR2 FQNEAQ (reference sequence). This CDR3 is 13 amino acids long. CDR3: CASSSSETDTQYF. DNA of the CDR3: TGTGCCAGCAGCTCTAGTGAGACAGATACGCAGTATTTT.

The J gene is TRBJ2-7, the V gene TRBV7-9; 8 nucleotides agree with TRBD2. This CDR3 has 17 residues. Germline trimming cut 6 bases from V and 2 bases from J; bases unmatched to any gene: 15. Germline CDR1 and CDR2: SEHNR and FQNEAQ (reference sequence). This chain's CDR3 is CASSPGGSGTTPYEQYF. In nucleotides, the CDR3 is TGTGCCAGCAGTCCCGGCGGTAGCGGGACTACCCCCTACGAGCAGTACTTC.

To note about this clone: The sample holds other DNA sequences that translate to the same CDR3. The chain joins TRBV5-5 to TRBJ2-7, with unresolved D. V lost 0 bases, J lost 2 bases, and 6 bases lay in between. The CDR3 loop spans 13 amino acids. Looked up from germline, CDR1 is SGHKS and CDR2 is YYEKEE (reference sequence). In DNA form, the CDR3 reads TGTGCCAGCAGCTTGGCCGCCACCTACGAGCAGTACTTC. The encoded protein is CASSLAATYEQYF. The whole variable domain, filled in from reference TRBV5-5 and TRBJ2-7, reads DAGVTQSPTHLIKTRGQQVTLRCSPISGHKSVSWYQQVLGQGPQFIFQYYEKEERGRGNFPDRFSARQFPNYSSELNVNALLLGDSALYLCASSLAATYEQYFGPGTRLTVT.

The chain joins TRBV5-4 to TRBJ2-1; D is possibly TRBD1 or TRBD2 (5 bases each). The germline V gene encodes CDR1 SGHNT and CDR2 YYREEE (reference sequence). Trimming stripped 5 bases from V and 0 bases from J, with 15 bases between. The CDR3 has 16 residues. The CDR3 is CASSPPEGSSYNEQFF. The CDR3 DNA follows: TGTGCCAGCAGTCCTCCCGAGGGGAGCTCCTACAATGAGCAGTTCTTC.

As DNA, the CDR3 is TGTGCAAGTCGCTTAGACGGCAGGCCGACCTACGAGCAGTACTTC. Translation gives CASRLDGRPTYEQYF. V gene TRBV12-2 combines with J gene TRBJ2-7; the DNA was not compared with TRBD1, the D call given in the table. TRBV12-2 is shown as a pseudogene. The CDR3 sequence is 15 residues long.

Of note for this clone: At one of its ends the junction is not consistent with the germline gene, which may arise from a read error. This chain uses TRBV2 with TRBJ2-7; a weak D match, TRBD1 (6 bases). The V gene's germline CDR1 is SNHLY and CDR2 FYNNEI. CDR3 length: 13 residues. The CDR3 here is CASREGQPYEQYF. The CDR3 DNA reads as TGTGCCAGCAGGGAAGGACAGCCCTACGAGCAGTACTTC.

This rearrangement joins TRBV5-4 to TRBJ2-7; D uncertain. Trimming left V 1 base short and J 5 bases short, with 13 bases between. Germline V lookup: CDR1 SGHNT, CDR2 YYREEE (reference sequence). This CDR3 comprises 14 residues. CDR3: CASSLFARPHEQYF. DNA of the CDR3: TGTGCCAGCAGCTTGTTTGCCAGGCCTCACGAGCAGTACTTC.

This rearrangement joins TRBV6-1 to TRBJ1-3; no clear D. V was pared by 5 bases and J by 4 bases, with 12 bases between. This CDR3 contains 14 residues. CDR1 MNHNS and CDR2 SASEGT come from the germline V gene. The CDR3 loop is CASSSKYSGNTIYF. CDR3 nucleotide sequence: TGTGCCAGCAGTTCGAAATATTCAGGAAACACCATATATTTT.

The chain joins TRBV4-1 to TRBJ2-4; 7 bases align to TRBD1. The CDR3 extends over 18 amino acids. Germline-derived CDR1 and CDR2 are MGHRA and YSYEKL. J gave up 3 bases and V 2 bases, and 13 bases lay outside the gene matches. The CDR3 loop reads CASSQSPTGSLVKNIQYF. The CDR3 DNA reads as TGCGCCAGCAGCCAATCCCCGACAGGGTCGTTAGTCAAAAACATTCAGTACTTC.

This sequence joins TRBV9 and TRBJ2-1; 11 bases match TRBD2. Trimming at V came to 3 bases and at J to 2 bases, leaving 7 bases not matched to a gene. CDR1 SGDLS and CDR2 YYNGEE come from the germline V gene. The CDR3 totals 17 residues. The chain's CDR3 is CASSAPGTSGAYNEQFF. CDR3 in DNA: TGTGCCAGCAGCGCACCCGGGACTAGCGGAGCCTACAATGAGCAGTTCTTC. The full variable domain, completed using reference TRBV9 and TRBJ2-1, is DSGVTQTPKHLITATGQRVTLRCSPRSGDLSVYWYQQSLDQGLQFLIQYYNGEERAKGNILERFSAQQFPDLHSELNLSSLELGDSALYFCASSAPGTSGAYNEQFFGPGTRLTVL.

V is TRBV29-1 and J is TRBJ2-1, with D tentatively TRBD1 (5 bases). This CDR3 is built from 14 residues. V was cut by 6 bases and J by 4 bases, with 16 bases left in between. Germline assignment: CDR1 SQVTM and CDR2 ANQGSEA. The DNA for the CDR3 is TGCAGCGTGGTCGATTGGACAAGGTACAATGAGCAGTTCTTC. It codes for CSVVDWTRYNEQFF.

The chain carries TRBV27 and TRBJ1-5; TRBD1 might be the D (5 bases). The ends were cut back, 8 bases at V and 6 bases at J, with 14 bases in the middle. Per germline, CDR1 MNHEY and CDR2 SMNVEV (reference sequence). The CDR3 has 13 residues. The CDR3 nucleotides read TGTGCCAGCGCCGCCGGGACGAGTCAGCCCCAGCATTTT. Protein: CASAAGTSQPQHF.